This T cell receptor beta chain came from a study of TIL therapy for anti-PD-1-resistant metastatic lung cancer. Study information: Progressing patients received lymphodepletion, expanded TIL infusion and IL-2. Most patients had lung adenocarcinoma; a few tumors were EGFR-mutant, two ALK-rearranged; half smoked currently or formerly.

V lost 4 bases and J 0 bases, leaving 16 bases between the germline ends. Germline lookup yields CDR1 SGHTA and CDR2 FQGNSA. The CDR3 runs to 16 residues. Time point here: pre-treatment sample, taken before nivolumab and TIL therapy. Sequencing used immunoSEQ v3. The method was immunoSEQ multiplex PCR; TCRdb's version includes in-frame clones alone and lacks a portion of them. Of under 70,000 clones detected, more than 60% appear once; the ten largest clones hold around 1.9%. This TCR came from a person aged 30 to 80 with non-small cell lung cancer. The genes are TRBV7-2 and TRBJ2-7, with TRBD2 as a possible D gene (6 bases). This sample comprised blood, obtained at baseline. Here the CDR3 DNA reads TGTGCCAGCAGCTGGGACCGGGACTTGTCCTCCTACGAGCAGTACTTC. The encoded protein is CASSWDRDLSSYEQYF.